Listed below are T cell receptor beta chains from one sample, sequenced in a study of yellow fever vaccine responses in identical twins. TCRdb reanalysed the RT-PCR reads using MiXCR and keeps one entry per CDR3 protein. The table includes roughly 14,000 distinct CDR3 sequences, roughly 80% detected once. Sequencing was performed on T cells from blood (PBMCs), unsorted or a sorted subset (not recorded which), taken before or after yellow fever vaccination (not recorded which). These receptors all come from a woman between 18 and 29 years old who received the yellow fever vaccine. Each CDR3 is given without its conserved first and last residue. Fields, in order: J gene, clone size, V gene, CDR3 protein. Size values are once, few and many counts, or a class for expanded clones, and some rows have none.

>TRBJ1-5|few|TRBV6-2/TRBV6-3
ASSFTGGQPQH
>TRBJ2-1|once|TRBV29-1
SVRGSSYNEQF
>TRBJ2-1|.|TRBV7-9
ASRRQGPDEQF
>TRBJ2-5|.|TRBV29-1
SVDGRQGQETQY
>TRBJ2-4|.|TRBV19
ASSRTAGPIAKNIQY
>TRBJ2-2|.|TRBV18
ASSPPVMNTGELF
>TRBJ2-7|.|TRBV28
ASSLSPGQGGQY
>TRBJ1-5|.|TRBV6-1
ASSPGDSRNQPQH
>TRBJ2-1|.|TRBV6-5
ASSYFLGQGAGGEQF
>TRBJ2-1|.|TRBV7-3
ASSRSGVNNEQF
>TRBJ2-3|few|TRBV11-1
ASSFLGTSFTDTQY
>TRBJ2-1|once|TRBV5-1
ASSLEGQDYNEQF
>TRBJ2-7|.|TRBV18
ASSPPGQGNYEQY
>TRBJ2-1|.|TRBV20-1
SGSGRAVDEQF
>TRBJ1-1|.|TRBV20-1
SARPGMKNTEAF
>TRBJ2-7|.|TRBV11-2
ASSPSGLVSYEQY
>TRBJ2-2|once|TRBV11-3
ASSWGVDTGELF
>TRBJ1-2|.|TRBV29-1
SVEVLRRYGYT
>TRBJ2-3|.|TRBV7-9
ASSLVGPLSGDTQY
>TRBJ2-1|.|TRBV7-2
ASSLTILDRNEQF
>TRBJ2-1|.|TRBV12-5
ASGSDRGPYNEQF
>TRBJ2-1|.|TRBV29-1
SVEGLAGALSSYNEQF
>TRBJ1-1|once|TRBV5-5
ASSEGPVNTEAF
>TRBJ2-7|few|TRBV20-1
SARRVDRAMNEQY
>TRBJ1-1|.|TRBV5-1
ASSLAGAATEAF
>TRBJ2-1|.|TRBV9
ASSVEAGYNEQF
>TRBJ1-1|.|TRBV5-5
ASSIMTGTNTEAF
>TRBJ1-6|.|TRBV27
ASSFDRTTYSPLH
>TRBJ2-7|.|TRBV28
ASSSGTPTYEQY
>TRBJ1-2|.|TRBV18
ASSPPAGLRYGYT
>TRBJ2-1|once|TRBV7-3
ASSLTPLAGGVNEQF
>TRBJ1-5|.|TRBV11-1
ASSSYLGQGSNQPQH
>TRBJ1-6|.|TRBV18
ASSLYNSPLH
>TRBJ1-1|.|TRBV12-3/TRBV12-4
ASSPQGGLGTEAF
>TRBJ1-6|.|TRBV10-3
AISEGGEYSPLH
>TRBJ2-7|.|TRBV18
ASSPAGPPLEQY
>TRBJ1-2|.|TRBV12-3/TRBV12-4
ASSRTYGYT
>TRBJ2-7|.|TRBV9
ASSVGAAPSYEQY
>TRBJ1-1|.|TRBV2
ASSEQLRTEAF
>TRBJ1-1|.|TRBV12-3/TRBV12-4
ASRGQGSTEAF